This TCR beta chain was identified during a study of graft-versus-host responses after intestinal transplantation. Libraries were prepared by immunoSEQ multiplex PCR; TCRdb keeps only in-frame clonotypes and omits some of them. The table includes over 80,000 clones, roughly 82% detected once. CDR3 length equals 14 residues. Trimming took off 6 bases at V and 4 bases at J, with 16 bases between the two ends. The germline V gene encodes CDR1 GTSNPN and CDR2 SVGIG (reference sequence). This TCR derives from a human patient who received an intestinal transplant, so some T cells may come from the graft donor. The rearrangement joins TRBV30 to TRBJ1-3; no clear D gene. The sequencing used PBMCs, collected 255 days after intestinal transplant. In nucleotides, the CDR3 is TGTGCCTGCTCTATGGAAGGAGCAGGAAACACCATATATTTT. The encoded protein is CACSMEGAGNTIYF.